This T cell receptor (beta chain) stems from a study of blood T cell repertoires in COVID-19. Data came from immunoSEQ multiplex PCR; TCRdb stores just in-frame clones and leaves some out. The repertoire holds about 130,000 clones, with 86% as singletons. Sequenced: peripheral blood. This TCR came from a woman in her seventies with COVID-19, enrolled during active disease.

The CDR3 region is CASFGGPYGYTF. CDR3 coding DNA: TGTGCCAGCTTCGGGGGACCGTATGGCTACACCTTC. This chain uses TRBV6-5 with TRBJ1-2; D might be TRBD1 (5 bases). The V gene's germline CDR1 is MNHEY and CDR2 SVGAGI. This CDR3 contains 12 residues. V lost 8 bases, J lost 5 bases, and 12 bases lay in between.